The T cell receptor beta chain described here comes from a study of cytomegalovirus exposure and HLA in healthy donors. 60 Vbeta and 13 Jbeta primers were used in PCR. Generated by immunoSEQ multiplex PCR, the TCRdb table keeps only in-frame clones and is missing some. This sample carries approximately 110,000 clones, approximately 73% of them seen once, and the ten largest clones take around 4.8%. As regards this clone: Its antigen is unidentified.

The V end was cut by 3 bases, the J end by 3 bases, with 9 bases between. The CDR3 is made up of 13 amino acids. The V gene's germline CDR1 is MDHEN and CDR2 SYDVKM. Study outcomes and limitations: In a later analysis, common viral pathogens appeared linked to several of the most significant clusters. Using a false discovery rate of 0.05, a later analysis showed that 16,951 TCR beta sequences were associated with HLA alleles.

The sequence derives from a man between 60 and 75 years old in good health and CMV-seropositive. The J gene is TRBJ2-7, the V gene TRBV28; D is unresolved. The source material was PBMCs. The CDR3 DNA is TGTGCCAGCAGTTTCCACACCCTCTACGAGCAGTACTTC. Amino acid sequence: CASSFHTLYEQYF.